This T cell receptor (beta chain) was obtained from a study of graft-versus-host responses after intestinal transplantation. Study at large: All recipients got anti-thymocyte globulin induction, then tacrolimus and steroids for about 3 years.

Method: immunoSEQ multiplex PCR; TCRdb's copy keeps in-frame clones and lacks some. The repertoire holds 13,000 to 15,000 clones, around a third seen once, with 4.5% to 6% in the top ten. The authors plated roughly 200,000 CFSE-labeled responder cells with roughly 200,000 irradiated, violet-dye-labeled stimulator cells. The receptor was isolated from a human patient who received an intestinal transplant. The specimen was alloreactive CD4+ T cells from a mixed lymphocyte reaction culture, collected before intestinal transplant. Subset indicated: CFSE-low proliferating T cells sorted from roughly six-day pre-transplant mixed lymphocyte reaction (GvH or HvG direction).

CDR3 DNA: TGTGCCAGCAACATGGACGGTTATTCACCCCTCCACTTT. Amino acids: CASNMDGYSPLHF. The V gene is TRBV7-9, the J gene TRBJ1-6; no clear D. The CDR3 is 13 amino acids. Trimming removed 7 bases from V and 8 bases from J, with 12 bases in between. Germline CDR1 reads SEHNR; CDR2 reads FQNEAQ (reference sequence).